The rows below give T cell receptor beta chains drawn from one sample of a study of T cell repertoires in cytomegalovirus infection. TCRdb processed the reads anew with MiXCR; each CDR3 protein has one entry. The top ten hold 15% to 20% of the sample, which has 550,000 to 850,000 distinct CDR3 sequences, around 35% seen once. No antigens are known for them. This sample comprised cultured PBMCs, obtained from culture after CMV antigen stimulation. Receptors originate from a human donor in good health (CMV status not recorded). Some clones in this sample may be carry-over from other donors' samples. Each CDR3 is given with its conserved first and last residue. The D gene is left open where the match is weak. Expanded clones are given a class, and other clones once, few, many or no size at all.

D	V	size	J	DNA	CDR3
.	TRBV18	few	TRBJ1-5	TGTGCCAGCTCCCCCACCGCCCAGGGGATTGGGCAGCCCCAGCATTTT	CASSPTAQGIGQPQHF
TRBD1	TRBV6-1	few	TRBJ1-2	TGTGCCAGCACCAACCCGGGACAGTCTTTCTTACGCTATGGCTACACCTTC	CASTNPGQSFLRYGYTF
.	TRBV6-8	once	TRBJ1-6	TGTGCCAGCAGTTACGCGATAGGAGCCCTGATCAATTCACCCCTCCACTTT	CASSYAIGALINSPLHF
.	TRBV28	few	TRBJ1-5	TGTGCCAGCAGTTTGGCCGGGCCCTATAGCAATCAGCCCCAGCATTTT	CASSLAGPYSNQPQHF
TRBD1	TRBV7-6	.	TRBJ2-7	TGTGCCAGCAGCTCCGCCTCGACAGGGAACGAGCAGTACTTC	CASSSASTGNEQYF
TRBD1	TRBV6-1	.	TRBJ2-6	TGTGCCAGCAGTTACGACAGGGGTGGGGCCAACGTCCTGACTTTC	CASSYDRGGANVLTF
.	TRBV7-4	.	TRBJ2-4	TGTGCCAGCAGCTTAGCGATCCTGAGGGGCACTGAGGCCAAAAACATTCAGTACTTC	CASSLAILRGTEAKNIQYF
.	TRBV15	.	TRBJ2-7	TGTGCCACCAGCAGTGAGACTCTATCCTACGAGCAGTACTTC	CATSSETLSYEQYF
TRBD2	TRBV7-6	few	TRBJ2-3	TGTGCCAGCAGCCCCGGGGGGGCCCCCGATAATCAGTATTTT	CASSPGGAPDNQYF
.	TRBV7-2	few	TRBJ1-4	TGTGCCAGCAGCACAGACAGGTATAATGAAAAACTGTTTTTT	CASSTDRYNEKLFF
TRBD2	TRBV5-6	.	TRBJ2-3	TGTGCCAGCAGCCCGGAATGGACTAGCGGGGGAGTAGATACGCAGTATTTT	CASSPEWTSGGVDTQYF
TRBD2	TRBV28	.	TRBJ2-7	TGTGCCAGCAGTCCAGGCGACCCGGGGGGTGACGAGCAGTACTTC	CASSPGDPGGDEQYF
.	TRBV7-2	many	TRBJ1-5	TGTGCCAGCAGCCCCCGGGGGGTAGCGAGCAATCAGCCCCAGCATTTT	CASSPRGVASNQPQHF
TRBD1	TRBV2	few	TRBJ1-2	TGTGCCAGCTACGACAGGGGGCCCGCCCCGGGCTACACCTTC	CASYDRGPAPGYTF
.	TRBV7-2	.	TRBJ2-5	TGTGCCAGCAGCTTATATCCCGAGACCCAGTACTTC	CASSLYPETQYF
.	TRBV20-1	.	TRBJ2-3	TGCAGTGTTCCGACCAGCACAGATACGCAGTATTTT	CSVPTSTDTQYF
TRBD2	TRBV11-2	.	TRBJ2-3	TGTGCCAGCAGCCCCTTCATAGCGGGAGCTCCCGTTGGGCAGTATTTT	CASSPFIAGAPVGQYF